This is a list of T cell receptor beta chains from one sample in a study of early T cells in non-severe SARS-CoV-2 infection. TCRdb passed the 5' RACE reads through MiXCR, listing each CDR3 protein once. The sample holds about 61,000 distinct CDR3 sequences, around 13% seen once. Sequences were derived from whole blood, sampled at baseline. All receptors come from an adult who was a healthcare worker with PCR-confirmed SARS-CoV-2 infection or an uninfected control (not recorded which). The donor label of this sample is uncertain. The CDR3 runs from the conserved cysteine through the conserved F or W. A D gene is named only where the DNA matches it firmly. Not every row has a clone size; where given, it reads once, few, many or a size class.

d_call clone_size j_call v_call cdr3_aa cdr3_nt
NA NA TRBJ2-2 TRBV21-1 CASSKVKSDRANTGELFF TGTGCCAGCAGCAAAGTTAAATCGGACAGAGCGAACACCGGGGAGCTGTTTTTT
NA few TRBJ2-3 TRBV11-3 CASSPFRAFGTDTQYF TGTGCCAGCAGCCCGTTCAGGGCGTTTGGCACAGATACGCAGTATTTT
TRBD1 NA TRBJ1-5 TRBV20-1 CSARDRQGFQPQHF TGCAGTGCTAGAGATCGACAGGGGTTTCAGCCCCAGCATTTT
TRBD1 many TRBJ2-3 TRBV12-5 CASGLGQVSTDTQYF TGTGCTAGTGGTCTCGGACAGGTCAGCACAGATACGCAGTATTTT
TRBD1 many TRBJ1-2 TRBV6-5 CASSYTGTAYGYTF TGTGCCAGCAGTTACACCGGGACAGCCTATGGCTACACCTTC
TRBD1 few TRBJ2-1 TRBV11-2 CASRMWYGTGAHSRYNEQFF TGTGCCAGCAGAATGTGGTACGGGACAGGGGCCCATTCCCGTTACAATGAGCAGTTCTTC
NA many TRBJ2-2 TRBV7-2 CASSPPGGRGIRAGSCFF NA
TRBD2 NA TRBJ2-5 TRBV7-3 CASSLTGLVVETQYF TGTGCCAGCAGCCTAACGGGACTAGTGGTAGAGACCCAGTACTTC
NA NA TRBJ2-2 TRBV28 CASSPTDTGELFF TGTGCCAGCAGCCCCACAGACACCGGGGAGCTGTTTTTT
NA few TRBJ2-2 TRBV10-3 CAISESGNTGELFF TGTGCCATCAGTGAGTCAGGGAACACCGGGGAGCTGTTTTTT
TRBD2 NA TRBJ2-2 TRBV12-5 CASGFTRGASTGELFF TGTGCTAGTGGTTTTACGCGGGGGGCCAGCACCGGGGAGCTGTTTTTT
NA few TRBJ2-2 TRBV9 CASSVELGSTGELFF TGTGCCAGCAGCGTAGAGTTGGGGTCCACCGGGGAGCTGTTTTTT
NA many TRBJ2-3 TRBV3-1 CASSQVQGTDTQYF TGTGCCAGCAGCCAAGTCCAAGGTACAGATACGCAGTATTTT
NA many TRBJ1-4 TRBV19 CASSPPGGIVNEKLFF TGTGCCAGTAGTCCACCTGGGGGCATCGTCAATGAAAAACTGTTTTTT
NA NA TRBJ1-2 TRBV2 CASTSRQGKLMGYTF TGTGCCTCCACGTCCCGGCAGGGAAAGCTGATGGGCTACACCTTC
NA NA TRBJ1-1 TRBV12-3/TRBV12-4 CASTPHRQNTEAFF TGTGCCAGCACTCCACATCGACAGAACACTGAAGCTTTCTTT
NA NA TRBJ2-3 TRBV27 CASSSPALGTDTQYF TGTGCCAGCAGTTCCCCGGCACTGGGCACAGATACGCAGTATTTT
TRBD1 many TRBJ1-4 TRBV27 CASSYGQGGEKLFF TGTGCCAGCAGTTACGGACAGGGGGGGGAAAAACTGTTTTTT
TRBD1 few TRBJ1-1 TRBV6-5 CASRGSGQGFEAFF TGTGCCAGCAGGGGTTCGGGACAGGGCTTTGAAGCTTTCTTT
NA few TRBJ1-2 TRBV18 CASSPGEGYGYTF TGTGCCAGCTCACCAGGGGAGGGATATGGCTACACCTTC
NA few TRBJ1-5 TRBV20-1 CSARPHGVYSNQPQHF TGCAGTGCTAGACCCCACGGAGTATATAGCAATCAGCCCCAGCATTTT
TRBD1 many TRBJ2-2 TRBV2 CASSVQGADTGELFF TGTGCCAGCAGTGTTCAGGGGGCGGACACCGGGGAGCTGTTTTTT
NA NA TRBJ1-1 TRBV5-1 CASSLRSTGFGGTEAFF TGCGCCAGCAGCTTGAGGTCGACAGGCTTTGGGGGCACTGAAGCTTTCTTT
NA few TRBJ2-2 TRBV7-8 CASSGRGADTGELFF TGTGCCAGCAGCGGACGGGGGGCGGACACCGGGGAGCTGTTTTTT
NA few TRBJ2-1 TRBV10-2 CASRDRGGGVYNEQFF TGCGCCAGCAGGGACAGGGGCGGGGGGGTCTACAATGAGCAGTTCTTC
NA few TRBJ2-5 TRBV12-3/TRBV12-4 CASNEVGTTNQETQYF TGTGCCAGCAACGAGGTGGGGACAACCAACCAAGAGACCCAGTACTTC
NA few TRBJ2-3 TRBV6-5 CASSYSTQVGDTQYF TGTGCCAGCAGTTACTCGACCCAGGTTGGGGATACGCAGTATTTT
NA NA TRBJ2-3 TRBV19 CASSIEPTDTQYF TGTGCCAGTAGTATCGAACCGACAGATACGCAGTATTTT
NA many TRBJ2-5 TRBV5-1 CASSLATDQETQYF TGCGCCAGCAGCTTGGCCACAGATCAAGAGACCCAGTACTTC
NA NA TRBJ2-5 TRBV2 CASNYEGKLQETQYF TGTGCCAGCAACTATGAGGGAAAGCTCCAAGAGACCCAGTACTTC
TRBD2 NA TRBJ2-3 TRBV7-8 CASSQGLAAPRDTQYF TGTGCCAGCAGCCAGGGACTAGCGGCACCTCGAGATACGCAGTATTTT
NA medium-sized TRBJ2-2 TRBV12-3/TRBV12-4 CASLRITGELFF TGTGCCAGCCTAAGGATAACCGGGGAGCTGTTTTTT
NA few TRBJ2-5 TRBV7-9 CASSLGPGQETQYF TGTGCCAGCAGCTTAGGCCCAGGGCAAGAGACCCAGTACTTC
NA NA TRBJ1-1 TRBV29-1 CSVEYFNTEAFF TGCAGCGTTGAATACTTTAACACTGAAGCTTTCTTT
TRBD1 NA TRBJ2-5 TRBV9 CASSVDQGARLETQYF TGTGCCAGCAGCGTAGACCAGGGGGCTAGATTGGAGACCCAGTACTTC
NA many TRBJ1-6 TRBV7-9 CASSAGDSPLHF TGTGCCAGCAGTGCAGGGGACTCACCCCTCCACTTT
NA few TRBJ1-6 TRBV2 CASSEQGNSYNSPLHF TGTGCCAGCAGTGAACAAGGGAACTCCTATAATTCACCCCTCCACTTT
NA NA TRBJ1-3 TRBV15 CATSRSIVHRAISGNTIYF TGTGCCACCAGCCGCTCCATAGTCCACAGGGCAATCTCTGGAAACACCATATATTTT
NA NA TRBJ1-5 TRBV29-1 CSVADYSNQPQHF TGCAGCGTTGCGGACTATAGCAATCAGCCCCAGCATTTT
NA medium-sized TRBJ2-5 TRBV2 CASSAHRQETQYF TGTGCCAGCAGTGCTCACCGCCAAGAGACCCAGTACTTC
NA few TRBJ2-1 TRBV6-1 CASGSYNEQFF TGTGCCAGCGGATCCTACAATGAGCAGTTCTTC
NA few TRBJ2-3 TRBV6-1 CASRDWGIPTDTQYF TGTGCCAGCAGGGACTGGGGGATACCCACAGATACGCAGTATTTT
NA NA TRBJ2-3 TRBV7-8 CASSPKVDTQYF TGTGCCAGCAGCCCAAAGGTGGATACGCAGTATTTT
TRBD2 few TRBJ2-3 TRBV6-6 CASSLAGSTDTQYF TGTGCCAGCAGCCTAGCGGGGAGCACAGATACGCAGTATTTT
NA many TRBJ1-6 TRBV3-1 CASSQGAKGSPLHF TGTGCCAGCAGCCAAGGGGCTAAGGGTTCACCCCTCCACTTT